Each of the 30 T cell receptor beta chains below was sequenced from the same sample in a study of blood T cell repertoires in COVID-19 (dated by TCRdb to about 2020). Library construction relied on the immunoSEQ multiplex PCR assay. This is the immuneACCESS table as TCRdb keeps it, with only in-frame sequences that have V and J called. A part of the clones is gone; compared with another copy, unresolved V genes explain less than half, and the rest is unexplained. The sample table records 150,000 or so clones; about 86% of these occur just once. Jointly, the top ten make up roughly 8.6% of the sample. Sample: peripheral blood. The source is a man aged 60 to 75 with acute or convalescent COVID-19.

The chain is built from TRBV28 and TRBJ2-7; possibly TRBD1 for D (7 bases). The length of the CDR3 is 14 residues. V shed 4 bases and J shed 1 base, with 11 bases lying between them. The germline gives CDR1 MDHEN, CDR2 SYDVKM. CDR3 loop: CASSSAGGSYEQYF. The CDR3 DNA follows: TGTGCCAGCAGTTCGGCAGGGGGGTCCTACGAGCAGTACTTC. The variable domain in full, with the rest retrieved from reference TRBV28 and TRBJ2-7, is DVKVTQSSRYLVKRTGEKVFLECVQDMDHENMFWYRQDPGLGLRLIYFSYDVKMKEKGDIPEGYSVSREKKERFSLILESASTNQTSMYLCASSSAGGSYEQYFGPGTRLTVT.

The chain couples TRBV7-2 to TRBJ1-1; D gene uncertain. The CDR3 totals 14 residues. CDR1 and CDR2 from the germline V gene are SGHTA and FQGNSA. V gave up 2 bases and J gave up 4 bases, with 11 bases separating them. CDR3 bases: TGTGCCAGCAGCTTACTCTTGGGCAGCACTGAAGCTTTCTTT. Translating gives CASSLLLGSTEAFF.

The chain is built from TRBV5-1 and TRBJ2-7; 10 bases align to TRBD1. J gave up 2 bases and V 5 bases, and 10 bases lay outside the gene matches. The V gene's germline CDR1 is SGHRS and CDR2 YFSETQ. This CDR3 region has 16 residues. In nucleotides, the CDR3 is TGCGCCAGCAGAACCGAACCGGGACAGGGGACCTACGAGCAGTACTTC. Translated, it gives CASRTEPGQGTYEQYF.

The rearrangement uses TRBV10-3 and TRBJ2-3; TRBD2 matches 14 bases. The length of the CDR3 is 18 residues. Germline lookup yields CDR1 ENHRY and CDR2 SYGVKD. J lost 0 bases, V lost 2 bases, and 4 bases had no gene match. The CDR3 nucleotides are TGTGCCATCAGTGAGCCGGGACTAGCGGGAGCAAGCACAGATACGCAGTATTTT. It translates to CAISEPGLAGASTDTQYF.

The J gene is TRBJ1-2, the V gene TRBV19; TRBD1 matches at 7 bases. The CDR3 contains 17 residues. V shed 3 bases and J 2 bases; nucleotides not matched to a gene: 12. Germline CDR1 is LNHDA and CDR2 is SQIVND (reference sequence). CDR3 residues: CASSIPQGGNLNYGYTF. The DNA for the CDR3 is TGTGCCAGTAGTATCCCCCAGGGGGGAAATCTAAACTATGGCTACACCTTC.

V is TRBV19 and J is TRBJ1-5, with D possibly being TRBD1 (6 bases). Germline V CDR1 and CDR2: LNHDA, SQIVND (reference sequence). The CDR3 extends over 17 amino acids. Trimming shortened V by 5 bases and J by 0 bases, and 17 bases separated the two germline ends. The CDR3 sequence: CASSSGEGRYSNQPQHF. DNA for the CDR3: TGTGCCAGTAGTTCAGGGGAGGGGCGGTATAGCAATCAGCCCCAGCATTTT.

The gene calls are TRBV5-1 and TRBJ1-2; D uncertain. The V gene lost 1 base and the J gene lost 3 bases, with 7 bases spanning the gap. The CDR3 extends over 13 amino acids. The germline V gene has CDR1 SGHRS and CDR2 YFSETQ. The CDR3 bases are TGCGCCAGCAGCTTGAGGAGAGACTATGGCTACACCTTC. It encodes CASSLRRDYGYTF.

The rearrangement uses TRBV11-2 and TRBJ2-1; 8 positions agree with TRBD1. CDR1 is SGHAT and CDR2 is FQNNGV in the germline V gene. The CDR3 contains 14 residues. The junction had 7 bases not matched to a gene; V was cut back by 5 bases and J by 7 bases. The CDR3 DNA reads TGTGCCAGCAGCCTTGGACAGGGCGAGAATGAGCAGTTCTTC. As protein: CASSLGQGENEQFF.

The table lists this clone with many counts. J is TRBJ2-2 and V is TRBV5-1; D is perhaps TRBD1 (6 bases). CDR1 and CDR2 (germline): SGHRS, YFSETQ. The CDR3 sequence is 17 residues long. Trimming pared 4 bases from V and 3 bases from J, leaving 19 bases between. CDR3 amino acids: CASSPNPDRKHTGELFF. The CDR3, as DNA: TGCGCCAGCAGCCCTAACCCTGACAGGAAACACACCGGGGAGCTGTTTTTT.

V is TRBV5-1 and J is TRBJ2-7; 9 nucleotides line up with TRBD2. Germline CDR1 SGHRS, CDR2 YFSETQ. The CDR3 runs to 15 residues. The V gene end was trimmed by 7 bases and the J gene end by 7 bases; junction bases not matched to a gene: 15. CDR3: CASAIGASGNEEQYF. For the CDR3, the DNA is TGCGCCAGCGCAATCGGGGCTAGCGGGAATGAGGAGCAGTACTTC.

The V call is TRBV28, the J call TRBJ2-2, with TRBD2 identical over 8 bases. The V gene's germline CDR1 is MDHEN and CDR2 SYDVKM. The CDR3 is made up of 14 amino acids. With V trimmed by 11 bases and J by 0 bases, 5 bases remained unmatched. Written as DNA, the CDR3 is TGTGCCGGTACTAGCGGAACGAACACCGGGGAGCTGTTTTTT. Its protein is CAGTSGTNTGELFF.

J is TRBJ2-6 and V is TRBV5-1; D gene uncertain. This CDR3 is 16 amino acids long. V dropped 4 bases and J dropped 0 bases, with 11 bases sitting between them. From germline, CDR1 is SGHRS and CDR2 YFSETQ. Written as DNA, the CDR3 is TGCGCCAGCAGCCTCCCGACACTCTCTGGGGCCAACGTCCTGACTTTC. Protein sequence: CASSLPTLSGANVLTF. Full variable domain (missing parts from reference TRBV5-1 and TRBJ2-6): KAGVTQTPRYLIKTRGQQVTLSCSPISGHRSVSWYQQTPGQGLQFLFEYFSETQRNKGNFPGRFSGRQFSNSRSEMNVSTLELGDSALYLCASSLPTLSGANVLTFGAGSRLTVL.

This clone has only one observation. The chain links TRBV7-9 to TRBJ1-1; D is ambiguous. There are 13 residues in the CDR3. V lost 4 bases and J lost 3, with 9 bases in between. Germline V gene sequence: CDR1 SEHNR, CDR2 FQNEAQ (reference sequence). The CDR3 DNA sequence: TGTGCCAGCAGCTCTAGGTGGGACACTGAAGCTTTCTTT. It is translated as CASSSRWDTEAFF.

The gene calls are TRBV4-1 and TRBJ2-1, with unresolved D. V was shortened by 1 base and J by 6 bases, with 13 bases between the two germline ends. The germline CDR1 and CDR2 sequences are MGHRA and YSYEKL. The CDR3 extends over 15 amino acids. CDR3 amino acids: CASSQGRYSANEQFF. The CDR3, as DNA: TGCGCCAGCAGCCAAGGTCGGTACTCCGCCAATGAGCAGTTCTTC.

The rearrangement links TRBV19 to TRBJ1-1; D ambiguous. CDR1 and CDR2 from the germline V gene are LNHDA and SQIVND (reference sequence). V lost 7 bases and J lost 0, with 9 bases in between. The CDR3 spans 13 residues. CDR3: CASKLSMNTEAFF. CDR3 sequence (DNA): TGTGCCAGTAAGCTCTCTATGAACACTGAAGCTTTCTTT.

The J gene is TRBJ1-5, the V gene TRBV18, with a possible D match to TRBD1 (5 bases). Germline assignment: CDR1 KGHSH and CDR2 LQKENI. The CDR3 totals 13 residues. V gave up 6 bases and J gave up 1 base, with 7 bases separating them. The CDR3 is CASSRDSNQPQHF. The CDR3 DNA reads TGTGCCAGCTCGCGGGACAGCAATCAGCCCCAGCATTTT.

This rearrangement joins TRBV18 to TRBJ1-5; D gene uncertain. Trimming cost V 3 bases and J 1 base, with 16 bases left between them. Germline V gene lookup returns CDR1 KGHSH and CDR2 LQKENI. This CDR3 region has 17 residues. CDR3 amino acids: CASSPVGTGGSNQPQHF. The DNA for the CDR3 is TGTGCCAGCTCACCGGTAGGAACCGGCGGAAGCAATCAGCCCCAGCATTTT.

This chain connects TRBV29-1 to TRBJ1-1; D unresolved. The CDR3 spans 12 residues. Germline assignment: CDR1 SQVTM and CDR2 ANQGSEA. The ends were cut back, 5 bases at V and 3 bases at J, with 10 bases in the middle. The chain's CDR3 is CSVTGSYTEAFF. CDR3 DNA: TGCAGCGTTACGGGGTCTTACACTGAAGCTTTCTTT.

This sequence joins TRBV19 and TRBJ2-5; 11 nucleotides line up with TRBD2. The trim removed 4 bases at V and 5 bases at J, leaving 6 bases unmatched. The CDR3 runs 15 residues. CDR1 and CDR2 from the germline V gene are LNHDA and SQIVND (reference sequence). CDR3 nucleotides: TGTGCCAGTAGTACCGGGACTAGCGGAGGGGAGACCCAGTACTTC. This gives the protein CASSTGTSGGETQYF.

The V gene is TRBV28, the J gene TRBJ2-5; 16 bases align to TRBD2. V lost 4 bases and J lost 2; bases outside the gene matches: 7. The germline V gene encodes CDR1 MDHEN and CDR2 SYDVKM. The CDR3 runs to 18 residues. The CDR3 spells CASSYWGTSGRGQETQYF. CDR3 nucleotide sequence: TGTGCCAGCAGTTATTGGGGGACTAGCGGGAGGGGTCAAGAGACCCAGTACTTC.

The chain uses TRBV27 and TRBJ2-4; 10 positions match TRBD1. Germline V CDR1 and CDR2: MNHEY, SMNVEV (reference sequence). This CDR3 has 15 residues. The V segment lost 5 bases and the J segment 8 bases; nucleotides outside the gene matches: 9. In DNA, the CDR3 is TGTGCCAGCAGTCCGTCGACAGGGGGCATGGACATTCAGTACTTC. This sequence encodes CASSPSTGGMDIQYF.

This chain links TRBV2 with TRBJ2-1, with 14 bases fitting TRBD2. The CDR3 is 16 residues long. V was pared by 6 bases and J by 3 bases, with 4 bases of the junction left unmatched. Per germline, CDR1 SNHLY and CDR2 FYNNEI. The CDR3 region is CASSGLAGGLYNEQFF. In DNA, the CDR3 is TGTGCCAGCAGCGGACTAGCGGGAGGACTCTACAATGAGCAGTTCTTC.

This clone has only one observation. The chain joins TRBV3-1 (or the pseudogene TRBV3-2) to TRBJ2-3; 7 positions agree with TRBD2. Trimming took 5 bases from V and 7 from J; bases not matched to a gene: 9. Germline CDR1 is LGHDT and CDR2 is YNNKEL (reference sequence). CDR3 length: 14 amino acids. CDR3 amino acids: CASSLSSTSHTQYF. The CDR3, as DNA: TGTGCCAGCAGCTTGAGTTCGACTAGCCATACGCAGTATTTT.

This clone was observed a single time. This rearrangement joins TRBV27 to TRBJ2-5; D might be TRBD2 (6 bases). Germline CDR1 is MNHEY and CDR2 is SMNVEV (reference sequence). V dropped 2 bases and J dropped 5 bases, with 9 bases sitting between them. The CDR3 contains 13 residues. CDR3 sequence (DNA): TGTGCCAGCAGTTTACGGGCGGGGGAGACCCAGTACTTC. Residues: CASSLRAGETQYF.

The chain has TRBV11-2 and TRBJ2-5, with D perhaps matching TRBD2 (6 bases). The germline V gene has CDR1 SGHAT and CDR2 FQNNGV. This CDR3 region has 18 residues. The ends were cut back, 1 base at V and 5 bases at J, with 23 bases in the middle. The CDR3, as DNA: TGTGCCAGCAGCTTAGGGTCGAGGAGGGGAAGAAGTCAGGAGACCCAGTACTTC. Its translation is CASSLGSRRGRSQETQYF.

This clone was counted a few times. Written as DNA, the CDR3 is TGTGCCAGCAGTTTATCCGGTCTAGCGGGAGTGGATACGCAGTATTTT. It yields the protein CASSLSGLAGVDTQYF. The chain employs TRBV28 and TRBJ2-3, with 10 bases lining up with TRBD2. The germline V gene has CDR1 MDHEN and CDR2 SYDVKM. Trimming at V came to 1 base and at J to 6 bases, leaving 7 bases not matched to a gene. The CDR3 is 16 amino acids.

The rearrangement links TRBV11-2 to TRBJ2-3, with 12 bases matching TRBD2. CDR1 and CDR2 (germline): SGHAT, FQNNGV. The ends lost 5 bases at V and 5 bases at J; junction bases unmatched: 5. This CDR3 contains 15 residues. CDR3 sequence (DNA): TGTGCCAGCAGCCTACTAGCGGGAGGACAAGATACGCAGTATTTT. Translating gives CASSLLAGGQDTQYF.

The chain has TRBV24-1 and TRBJ1-2; possible D gene TRBD1, 5 bases. Germline-derived CDR1 and CDR2 are KGHDR and SFDVKD. The ends were cut back, 4 bases at V and 5 bases at J, with 10 bases in the middle. This CDR3 comprises 13 residues. Here the CDR3 DNA reads TGTGCCACCAGTGACCCCGGGACTTATGGCTACACCTTC. The encoded protein is CATSDPGTYGYTF.

The chain recombines TRBV6-5 with TRBJ2-7; 10 positions agree with TRBD2. The germline CDR1 and CDR2 sequences are MNHEY and SVGAGI. CDR3 length: 13 residues. Trimming took 6 bases from V and 5 from J; bases not matched to a gene: 4. CDR3 loop: CASRSSGRHEQYF. CDR3 nucleotides: TGTGCCAGCAGGTCTAGCGGGAGACACGAGCAGTACTTC.

CDR3 loop: CASSQREVAYNEQFF. CDR3 DNA: TGTGCCAGCAGCCAGCGGGAGGTGGCCTACAATGAGCAGTTCTTC. This chain connects TRBV7-8 to TRBJ2-1; 9 nucleotides agree with TRBD2. Germline CDR1 reads SGHVS; CDR2 reads FQNEAQ. V shed 5 bases, J shed 2 bases, and the junction held 4 bases outside the gene matches. The CDR3 consists of 15 residues.